This is a list of T cell receptor beta chains from one sample in a study of tumor-infiltrating lymphocytes in oesophageal squamous cell carcinoma. TCRdb re-analysed the PCR reads in MiXCR, keeping a single row per CDR3 protein. The sample holds 15,000 to 20,000 distinct CDR3 sequences, about two fifths seen once. The specimen sequenced was normal esophageal tissue next to the tumor. The receptors were sampled from a male donor with esophageal squamous cell carcinoma. Both conserved end residues are part of each CDR3.

V gene: TRBV11-2
J gene: TRBJ2-2
CDR3 protein: CASSWTGAGELFF

V gene: TRBV5-4
J gene: -
CDR3 protein: CASSPQGTTYEQYF

V gene: TRBV7-8
J gene: TRBJ1-4
CDR3 protein: CASSLVVSLATNEKLFF

V gene: TRBV7-2
J gene: -
CDR3 protein: CASKSGRTNNEQFF

V gene: TRBV7-3
J gene: TRBJ2-3
CDR3 protein: CASSLTSYGTDTQYF

V gene: TRBV5-4
J gene: TRBJ2-7
CDR3 protein: CASSFAASSYEQYF

V gene: TRBV7-6
J gene: TRBJ2-1
CDR3 protein: CASSQGGGNEQFF

V gene: TRBV7-9
J gene: TRBJ2-3
CDR3 protein: CASSSLGGQENTDTQYF

V gene: TRBV19
J gene: TRBJ2-3
CDR3 protein: CASSQAGAPDTQYF

V gene: TRBV11-2
J gene: TRBJ2-1
CDR3 protein: CASSPDWASDNEQFF

V gene: TRBV2
J gene: TRBJ1-6
CDR3 protein: CASSENTAKNSPLHF

V gene: TRBV7-2
J gene: TRBJ2-3
CDR3 protein: CASSLENTDTQYF

V gene: TRBV4-3
J gene: TRBJ1-5
CDR3 protein: CASSRGTDNQPQHF

V gene: TRBV7-9
J gene: TRBJ2-4
CDR3 protein: CASREGGLAKNIQYF

V gene: TRBV27
J gene: TRBJ2-7
CDR3 protein: CASSLSLPLAGFTYEQYF

V gene: TRBV7-9
J gene: TRBJ2-7
CDR3 protein: CASSLAGGYEQYF

V gene: TRBV19
J gene: TRBJ1-5
CDR3 protein: CASSIQTGDYQPQHF

V gene: TRBV28
J gene: TRBJ1-2
CDR3 protein: CASSPGGSDRDGYTF

V gene: TRBV6-1
J gene: TRBJ2-7
CDR3 protein: CASRSGQGAYEQYF

V gene: TRBV19
J gene: TRBJ2-7
CDR3 protein: CASSIDGASGSYEQYF

V gene: TRBV5-4
J gene: TRBJ2-3
CDR3 protein: CASSLENTQYF

V gene: TRBV7-3
J gene: TRBJ2-1
CDR3 protein: CASSLRGGRDNEQFF

V gene: TRBV7-6
J gene: TRBJ2-3
CDR3 protein: CASSLALTGTDTQYF

V gene: TRBV7-9
J gene: TRBJ2-2
CDR3 protein: CASSPLGGTSGELFF

V gene: TRBV7-6
J gene: -
CDR3 protein: CASSPGTTKETQYF

V gene: TRBV7-3
J gene: -
CDR3 protein: CASSLMGEGNEQFF

V gene: TRBV7-3
J gene: TRBJ2-1
CDR3 protein: CASSLGASGRNEQFF

V gene: TRBV10-3
J gene: TRBJ2-5
CDR3 protein: CAISEPYQETQYF

V gene: TRBV19
J gene: TRBJ2-7
CDR3 protein: CASSISAVGDNEQYF

V gene: TRBV6-1
J gene: TRBJ2-1
CDR3 protein: CASTVERGEQFF

V gene: TRBV6-1
J gene: TRBJ2-3
CDR3 protein: CASTEAVFADTQYF

V gene: TRBV19
J gene: TRBJ2-1
CDR3 protein: CASSQGNYNEQFF

V gene: TRBV15
J gene: TRBJ1-1
CDR3 protein: CATSGPAYGTEAFF

V gene: TRBV7-9
J gene: -
CDR3 protein: CASSSFRGSNEQFF

V gene: TRBV2
J gene: TRBJ2-3
CDR3 protein: CASLDRVSTDTQYF

V gene: TRBV10-2
J gene: TRBJ1-2
CDR3 protein: CASSESTGHYGYTF

V gene: TRBV28
J gene: TRBJ2-7
CDR3 protein: CASGSGREQYF

V gene: TRBV28
J gene: TRBJ2-3
CDR3 protein: CASSSRTRLGYTQYF

V gene: TRBV5-4
J gene: TRBJ2-2
CDR3 protein: CASSPRREGDTGELFF

V gene: TRBV6-6
J gene: TRBJ2-7
CDR3 protein: CASSYRGGGEQYF

V gene: TRBV6-8
J gene: TRBJ1-1
CDR3 protein: CASSATGNTEAFF

V gene: TRBV7-2
J gene: TRBJ1-5
CDR3 protein: CASSLGAQGFQPQHF

V gene: TRBV7-2
J gene: TRBJ1-1
CDR3 protein: CASSQLTGVGAFF

V gene: TRBV20-1
J gene: TRBJ2-5
CDR3 protein: CSANAGRGAGETQYF

V gene: TRBV7-2
J gene: TRBJ2-5
CDR3 protein: CASSYGQGGETQYF

V gene: TRBV12-3/TRBV12-4
J gene: TRBJ2-3
CDR3 protein: CASTKGGGPVDTQYF

V gene: TRBV7-2
J gene: TRBJ2-7
CDR3 protein: CASSLVLAEQYF

V gene: TRBV5-3
J gene: TRBJ2-7
CDR3 protein: CARSPVTTIYEQYF

V gene: TRBV27
J gene: TRBJ2-7
CDR3 protein: CASSLGRELEQYF

V gene: TRBV7-9
J gene: TRBJ1-3
CDR3 protein: CASSLTPNRNTIYF

V gene: TRBV5-5
J gene: TRBJ1-6
CDR3 protein: CASSSTLERYQETQYF

V gene: TRBV7-6
J gene: TRBJ2-1
CDR3 protein: CASSRGQRGEQFF